A single sample is the source of the 31 T cell receptor beta chains below, sequenced in a study of shared clonotypes between healthy human individuals. The table came from immunoSEQ multiplex PCR; TCRdb's copy has only in-frame clones and leaves some out. The sample contains roughly 640,000 clones, 97% of which appear only once. The sequencing input was naive CD4+ T cells sorted from blood. Subset described: CD45RA+ positively selected. Receptor source: a woman in her 30s in good health.

The chain joins TRBV5-1 to TRBJ1-2; D unresolved. V was shortened by 3 bases and J by 2 bases, with 11 bases between the two germline ends. Germline assignment: CDR1 SGHRS and CDR2 YFSETQ. The CDR3 runs 14 residues. CDR3 nucleotides: TGCGCCAGCAGCTCGGATGGTGGAAACTATGGCTACACCTTC. Protein product: CASSSDGGNYGYTF.

The chain employs TRBV27 and TRBJ2-2; TRBD2 matches at 14 bases. J lost 4 bases, V lost 6 bases, and 13 bases had no gene match. The CDR3 runs 19 residues. The germline V gene encodes CDR1 MNHEY and CDR2 SMNVEV (reference sequence). The DNA of the CDR3 is TGTGCCAGCAGCTCCCTCCTAGGGACTAGCGGGAGTTCCACCGGGGAGCTGTTTTTT. It is translated as CASSSLLGTSGSSTGELFF.

The CDR3 region has the DNA TGCGCCAGCAGTGCCCGACTAGCGGGAGTGGGGGAGCAGTACTTC. Translated: CASSARLAGVGEQYF. The chain carries TRBV10-1 and TRBJ2-7; 12 positions agree with TRBD2. CDR3 length equals 15 residues. Germline V gene data show CDR1 as WNHNN and CDR2 as SYGVQD (reference sequence). J was trimmed by 7 bases and V by 4 bases; bases with no gene match: 8.

The V call is TRBV28, the J call TRBJ2-7; 10 bases are shared with TRBD1. The CDR3 runs to 15 residues. Unmatched junction bases numbered 7, after V lost 4 bases and J lost 4 bases. Germline assignment: CDR1 MDHEN and CDR2 SYDVKM. CDR3 bases: TGTGCCAGCAGTTCCGGGACAGGGGCTATTTACGAGCAGTACTTC. As protein: CASSSGTGAIYEQYF.

In nucleotides, the CDR3 is TGTGCCAGCAGTTTCCCCGGGGCCTACGAGCAGTACTTC. Amino acid sequence: CASSFPGAYEQYF. V usage is TRBV28 and J usage is TRBJ2-7, with D tentatively TRBD2 (5 bases). The ends were cut back, 3 bases at V and 2 bases at J, with 8 bases in the middle. The germline CDR1 and CDR2 sequences are MDHEN and SYDVKM. This CDR3 region has 13 residues.

The table lists this clone with a few counts. The V gene is TRBV30, the J gene TRBJ1-2; D remains ambiguous. The CDR3 covers 11 residues. With 1 base removed from V and 4 bases from J, the gap between germline ends came to 4 bases. Germline CDR1 and CDR2: GTSNPN and SVGIG (reference sequence). As DNA, the CDR3 is TGTGCCTGGAGTGGCATCTATGGCTACACCTTC. Translation: CAWSGIYGYTF.

J is TRBJ2-5 and V is TRBV6-5; no reliable D call. The germline gives CDR1 MNHEY, CDR2 SVGAGI. The CDR3 is 11 amino acids. With 11 bases removed from V and 13 bases from J, the gap between germline ends came to 20 bases. The CDR3 sequence: CAGMTDSLLYF. Written as DNA, the CDR3 is TGTGCCGGAATGACTGATAGCTTGCTGTACTTC.

This chain links TRBV11-1 with TRBJ2-1; the D is unclear. Germline loops: CDR1 SGHAT, CDR2 FQDESV (reference sequence). The CDR3 has 12 residues. The ends were cut back, 5 bases at V and 9 bases at J, with 11 bases in the middle. Written as DNA, the CDR3 is TGTGCCAGCAGCCGACCCGGCGGTGAGCAGTTCTTC. The encoded protein is CASSRPGGEQFF. Filled out from reference TRBV11-1 and TRBJ2-1, the complete variable domain reads EAEVAQSPRYKITEKSQAVAFWCDPISGHATLYWYRQILGQGPELLVQFQDESVVDDSQLPKDRFSAERLKGVDSTLKIQPAELGDSAMYLCASSRPGGEQFFGPGTRLTVL.

This clone has only one observation. This chain joins TRBV6-5 and TRBJ1-2; TRBD1 might be the D (5 bases). The CDR3 consists of 15 residues. Trimming pared 7 bases from V and 8 bases from J, leaving 23 bases between. In germline, CDR1 is MNHEY, CDR2 SVGAGI. CDR3 sequence: CASTDPGRGDWGYTF. CDR3 nucleotides: TGTGCCAGCACCGACCCGGGGAGAGGGGATTGGGGCTACACCTTC.

The count of this clone is one. The J gene is TRBJ1-3, the V gene TRBV5-1; tentatively, D is TRBD1 (5 bases). This CDR3 contains 14 residues. Germline V CDR1 and CDR2: SGHRS, YFSETQ. V lost 4 bases and J lost 3, with 11 bases in between. CDR3 sequence reads: CASSVGTDGNTIYF. For the CDR3, the DNA is TGCGCCAGCAGCGTAGGGACGGATGGAAACACCATATATTTT.

The count of this clone is one. CDR3 protein: CASNLRDRDYQPQHF. CDR3 DNA: TGTGCCAGCAACCTAAGGGACAGGGACTATCAGCCCCAGCATTTT. The chain recombines TRBV28 with TRBJ1-5; 9 nucleotides match TRBD1. Germline loops: CDR1 MDHEN, CDR2 SYDVKM. This CDR3 region has 15 residues. The V segment lost 7 bases and the J segment 5 bases; nucleotides outside the gene matches: 9. The complete variable domain, with remaining parts taken from reference TRBV28 and TRBJ1-5, reads DVKVTQSSRYLVKRTGEKVFLECVQDMDHENMFWYRQDPGLGLRLIYFSYDVKMKEKGDIPEGYSVSREKKERFSLILESASTNQTSMYLCASNLRDRDYQPQHFGDGTRLSIL.

As for this clone: One junction end does not reproduce the germline sequence, and a read error may be involved. This sequence joins TRBV28 and TRBJ1-5, with D hard to call. CDR3 size: 13 residues. Looked up from germline, CDR1 is MDHEN and CDR2 is SYDVKM. The CDR3 DNA sequence: TGTGCCAGCTATCGTGCCGGTGGGAGGCAGGCCTTTTTT. Protein product: CASYRAGGRQAFF.

Concerning this clone: The same CDR3 is also encoded by other DNA sequences in this sample. This rearrangement joins TRBV18 to TRBJ2-5, with 9 bases that match TRBD1. The CDR3 has 14 amino acids. V gave up 3 bases and J gave up 3 bases; unmatched junction bases: 2. Germline V CDR1 and CDR2: KGHSH, LQKENI. The CDR3 nucleotides read TGTGCCAGCTCACCGAGGACAGGGGAAGAGACCCAGTACTTC. Protein sequence: CASSPRTGEETQYF.

This clone was seen only once. This sequence joins TRBV5-8 and TRBJ1-4; tentative D call: TRBD1 (5 bases). Trimming removed 4 bases from V and 3 bases from J, with 16 bases in between. This CDR3 has 16 residues. Germline loops: CDR1 SGHTS, CDR2 YDEGEE. The CDR3 bases are TGTGCCAGCAGCCGATACAAGGGGAGCGCTAATGAAAAACTGTTTTTT. Protein sequence: CASSRYKGSANEKLFF.

The chain links TRBV9 to TRBJ2-7, with TRBD1 identical over 7 bases. CDR3 size: 13 residues. The J segment lost 3 bases and the V segment lost 9 bases, leaving 9 bases of the junction unmatched. Germline CDR1 is SGDLS and CDR2 is YYNGEE. CDR3 region: CANILGQNYEQYF. The DNA for the CDR3 is TGTGCCAATATACTGGGACAGAACTACGAGCAGTACTTC.

This chain links TRBV28 with TRBJ2-7; 9 bases match TRBD2. This CDR3 contains 14 residues. Germline-derived CDR1 and CDR2 are MDHEN and SYDVKM. With 4 bases clipped from V and 3 bases from J, the junction kept 4 bases outside the gene matches. CDR3 bases: TGTGCCAGCAGTTCTGGGACTAGCCTCTACGAGCAGTACTTC. As protein: CASSSGTSLYEQYF.

This CDR3 is CASSLRGRGTAGELFF. CDR3 nucleotide sequence: TGTGCCAGCAGTCTAAGGGGGCGGGGAACCGCCGGGGAGCTGTTTTTT. This sequence joins TRBV28 and TRBJ2-2, with D perhaps TRBD1 (7 bases). The CDR3 length is 16 residues. In germline, CDR1 is MDHEN, CDR2 SYDVKM. V was clipped by 5 bases and J by 6 bases, with 19 bases between them.

This clone was found a few times. Other DNA sequences of this sample code for an identical CDR3. This rearrangement joins TRBV5-1 to TRBJ1-5; tentative D call: TRBD1 (5 bases). This CDR3 spans 13 amino acids. Germline V gives CDR1 SGHRS, CDR2 YFSETQ. Trimming shortened V by 1 base and J by 5 bases, and 7 bases separated the two germline ends. Here the CDR3 reads CASSLQGDQPQHF. The CDR3 DNA reads as TGCGCCAGCAGCTTGCAGGGCGATCAGCCCCAGCATTTT.

The CDR3 protein is CASSQDGERYTGELFF. CDR3 coding DNA: TGCGCCAGCAGCCAAGACGGAGAACGGTACACCGGGGAGCTGTTTTTT. V is TRBV4-1 and J is TRBJ2-2; the D is unclear. The ends were cut back, 0 bases at V and 3 bases at J, with 11 bases in the middle. CDR1 is MGHRA, CDR2 YSYEKL, per germline. This CDR3 spans 16 amino acids.

The chain couples TRBV7-6 to TRBJ2-1; 8 bases align to TRBD1. Germline loops: CDR1 SGHVS, CDR2 FNYEAQ. The ends lost 5 bases at V and 0 bases at J; junction bases unmatched: 3. This CDR3 region has 15 residues. The CDR3 nucleotides are TGTGCCAGCAGCCGGACAGGGAGCTCCTACAATGAGCAGTTCTTC. Its translation is CASSRTGSSYNEQFF.

The rearrangement uses TRBV11-2 and TRBJ1-2, with a weak D call TRBD1 (5 bases). Per the germline V gene, CDR1 is SGHAT and CDR2 is FQNNGV. CDR3 length: 15 residues. V lost 5 bases and J 3 bases, leaving 16 bases between the germline ends. This CDR3 reads CASSRRGGGDYGYTF. CDR3 coding DNA: TGTGCCAGCAGCCGAAGAGGTGGGGGAGACTATGGCTACACCTTC.

V gene TRBV5-1 combines with J gene TRBJ2-5; possibly TRBD1 for D (5 bases). The V gene's germline CDR1 is SGHRS and CDR2 YFSETQ. The germline V and J ends were trimmed by 4 bases and 5 bases, with 15 bases remaining between them. The CDR3 covers 14 residues. CDR3 residues: CASSPVGVSETQYF. The CDR3 nucleotides read TGCGCCAGCAGCCCGGTAGGGGTGTCCGAGACCCAGTACTTC.

V gene TRBV18 combines with J gene TRBJ2-6; D is uncertain. Trimming shortened V by 2 bases and J by 0 bases, and 8 bases separated the two germline ends. The CDR3 loop spans 16 amino acids. Germline CDR1 and CDR2: KGHSH and LQKENI. Here the CDR3 DNA reads TGTGCCAGCTCACCAGCGCAGATCTCTGGGGCCAACGTCCTGACTTTC. Protein sequence: CASSPAQISGANVLTF.

This chain links TRBV27 with TRBJ2-2; D is ambiguous. The length of the CDR3 is 14 residues. Germline V gene data show CDR1 as MNHEY and CDR2 as SMNVEV (reference sequence). V shed 4 bases and J shed 6 bases, with 12 bases lying between them. CDR3 sequence (DNA): TGTGCCAGCAGTTCCACGGGTTCGCCCGGGGAGCTGTTTTTT. Its protein is CASSSTGSPGELFF.

J is TRBJ1-1 and V is TRBV5-1, with D unclear. The CDR3 runs to 13 residues. Trimming took off 1 base at V and 5 bases at J, with 9 bases between the two ends. The germline gives CDR1 SGHRS, CDR2 YFSETQ. This CDR3 reads CASSLWGETEAFF. The CDR3 DNA follows: TGCGCCAGCAGCTTGTGGGGTGAGACTGAAGCTTTCTTT.

Remarks on this clone: Additional DNA sequences in this sample encode the identical CDR3. This chain links TRBV5-1 with TRBJ2-7, with 11 bases that match TRBD2. CDR1 and CDR2 from the germline V gene are SGHRS and YFSETQ. The CDR3 extends over 14 amino acids. J lost 6 bases, V lost 2 bases, and 4 bases had no gene match. The CDR3 nucleotides read TGCGCCAGCAGCTTAGAACTAGCGGGAGTCGAGCAGTACTTC. Translated: CASSLELAGVEQYF.

The V gene is TRBV28, the J gene TRBJ1-1; weak D call: TRBD1 (5 bases). CDR3 length: 14 residues. Between the trimmed V and J ends, which lost 2 bases and 7 bases, there was a span of 14 bases. CDR1 MDHEN and CDR2 SYDVKM come from the germline V gene. The CDR3 DNA sequence: TGTGCCAGCAGTTTACCCCAGGGCGGGATTGAAGCTTTCTTT. Protein sequence: CASSLPQGGIEAFF. Full variable domain (rest looked up from reference TRBV28 and TRBJ1-1): DVKVTQSSRYLVKRTGEKVFLECVQDMDHENMFWYRQDPGLGLRLIYFSYDVKMKEKGDIPEGYSVSREKKERFSLILESASTNQTSMYLCASSLPQGGIEAFFGQGTRLTVV.

V is TRBV28 and J is TRBJ2-1; TRBD2 is a possible D gene (6 bases). V shed 7 bases and J shed 5 bases, with 15 bases lying between them. Germline assignment: CDR1 MDHEN and CDR2 SYDVKM. The CDR3 is 14 residues long. CDR3 DNA: TGTGCCAGCACCCCGGCGCTAGCGAACAATGAGCAGTTCTTC. This gives the protein CASTPALANNEQFF.

Here the CDR3 reads CASSAIGGQGARQPQHF. For the CDR3, the DNA is TGTGCCAGCAGTGCAATAGGGGGACAGGGGGCGCGGCAGCCCCAGCATTTT. V gene TRBV6-1 combines with J gene TRBJ1-5; TRBD1 agrees at 12 bases. This CDR3 is built from 17 residues. The trim removed 4 bases at V and 7 bases at J, leaving 11 bases unmatched. Germline V gene lookup returns CDR1 MNHNS and CDR2 SASEGT.

The chain uses TRBV5-8 and TRBJ2-7; D is unresolved. V lost 2 bases to trimming and J lost 2 bases, with 17 bases between them. This CDR3 region has 16 residues. Germline lookup yields CDR1 SGHTS and CDR2 YDEGEE. CDR3 coding DNA: TGTGCCAGCAGCTTTCGAGGAGCATTCGCCGCCTACGAGCAGTACTTC. It codes for CASSFRGAFAAYEQYF.

This rearrangement joins TRBV5-4 to TRBJ2-5; 11 bases are a match to TRBD2. The germline gives CDR1 SGHNT, CDR2 YYREEE (reference sequence). With 3 bases clipped from V and 2 bases from J, the junction kept 9 bases outside the gene matches. The CDR3 has 17 amino acids. CDR3 nucleotide sequence: TGTGCCAGCAGCTGGGGCCTAGGGACTAGCGGACAAGAGACCCAGTACTTC. Translation: CASSWGLGTSGQETQYF.